This record concerns one T cell receptor beta chain sequence. Antigen: not known. When sampled, the donors appeared nominally healthy, though they likely had unrecorded immune exposures. Germline CDR1 reads SGHNT; CDR2 reads YYREEE (reference sequence). V dropped 4 bases and J dropped 0; count of bases not matched to a gene: 6. CDR3 size: 18 residues. The record originates from a study of cytomegalovirus exposure and HLA in healthy donors. The PCR made use of 60 Vbeta and 13 Jbeta primers. Measured with immunoSEQ multiplex PCR; TCRdb has only the in-frame clones, and not every one. This table has roughly 100,000 clones, over 70% appearing once. Whole-study results and caveats: It has been reported that TCR beta sequences accurately predicted the HLA-A and HLA-B alleles of most subjects. An observed cluster of highly shared sequence variants was recorded as a likely sequencing artifact. In an earlier analysis, in under 700 donors, most V segments appeared productive either ~87% or ~30% of the time.

The sequence came from a young man in good health and CMV-seronegative. Material for sequencing was PBMCs. The rearrangement joins TRBV5-4 to TRBJ2-1; 14 nucleotides match TRBD2. The CDR3 DNA follows: TGTGCCAGCAGCAAGGGACTAGCGGGGGAAAGCTCCTACAATGAGCAGTTCTTC. Translation gives CASSKGLAGESSYNEQFF.